This note documents a single T cell receptor beta chain sequence. The antigen is unknown. One end of the junction varies from germline; a read error may be responsible. The sample originates from a study of T cell repertoires in cytomegalovirus infection. Overall study: Use of recently identified HLA-C-restricted and well-studied HLA-B-restricted CMV epitopes was part of the study. It was the public TCR beta signatures that indicated both CMV infection and matching HLA type.

The CDR3 consists of 11 residues. CDR1 MGHRA and CDR2 YSYEKL come from the germline V gene. The study's findings and limits: It was HLA-C-restricted CMV-specific TCR beta clonotypes that dominated the response ex vivo. CMV carriers having the relevant HLA were flagged by cumulative public TCR beta family frequency.

TCRdb analysed the reads with MiXCR anew, one entry per CDR3 protein. The sample yields 95,000 to 150,000 distinct CDR3 sequences, over 25% seen once. The sequencing here drew on CD8+ T cells from cultured PBMCs, taken from culture after CMV antigen stimulation. The rearrangement joins TRBV4-1 to TRBJ2-5; D call uncertain. This clonotype was obtained from a human donor in good health (CMV status not recorded). Some clones in this sample may be carry-over from other donors' samples. CDR3 in amino acids: CASSQDWDFYF. The CDR3 region has the DNA TGCGCCAGCAGCCAAGACTGGGATTTTTATTTC.